This is a list of T cell receptor beta chains from one sample in a study of blood T cell repertoires in COVID-19. Generated by immunoSEQ multiplex PCR, the TCRdb table keeps only in-frame clones and is missing some. The repertoire holds a few hundred thousand clones, 82% seen once, with 3.4% in the top ten. The sequencing sample was made of peripheral blood. The source of these receptors is a woman aged 18-29 years with acute or convalescent COVID-19. Both conserved end residues are part of each CDR3. D genes are given only for firm matches. The listing skips clone size in some rows; elsewhere it reads once, few, many or a size class.

J	V	size	D	DNA	CDR3
TRBJ2-3	TRBV11-2	.	.	TGTGCCAGCAGCTTACGGTTGCGTCCGGGAGAAGGGGATACGCAGTATTTT	CASSLRLRPGEGDTQYF
TRBJ1-2	TRBV28	.	.	TGTGCCAGCAGTTTACCTTCCCAGGGGAACTATGGCTACACCTTC	CASSLPSQGNYGYTF
TRBJ1-5	TRBV4-2	.	.	TGTGCCAGCAGCCAAGGTCCAGGACAATATAGCAATCAGCCCCAGCATTTT	CASSQGPGQYSNQPQHF
TRBJ1-2	TRBV29-1	.	.	TGCAGCGTGAAAACAACAGGTCTTGGCTACACCTTC	CSVKTTGLGYTF
TRBJ1-1	TRBV19	.	TRBD1	TGTGCCAGTAGTTCCAGGAAGGGACAGGAGAACACTGAAGCTTTCTTT	CASSSRKGQENTEAFF
TRBJ2-1	TRBV5-1	.	TRBD2	TGCGCCAGCGCGACTAGCGGGAGAGGGGCCTACAATGAGCAGTTCTTC	CASATSGRGAYNEQFF
TRBJ1-1	TRBV5-1	.	.	TGCGCCAGCAGCTTGGGGGCAGGGAACACTGAAGCTTTCTTT	CASSLGAGNTEAFF
TRBJ1-2	TRBV14	once	.	TGTGCCAGCAGCCCAGACGGGTTTAGGTCTGACGGCTACACCTTC	CASSPDGFRSDGYTF
TRBJ2-3	TRBV7-9	.	.	TGTGCCAGCAGCTTACACTACCGAGATACGCAGTATTTT	CASSLHYRDTQYF
TRBJ2-5	TRBV19	.	TRBD2	TGTGCCAGTAGTAAGGGACTAGCGTCGTACGAGACCCAGTACTTC	CASSKGLASYETQYF
TRBJ2-7	TRBV27	.	.	TGTGCCAGCTCCCCCTTTGCGATATCCTACGAGCAGTACTTC	CASSPFAISYEQYF
TRBJ2-7	TRBV6-5	.	.	TGTGCCAGCAGTTACGGGGCAACCTACGAGCAGTACTTC	CASSYGATYEQYF
TRBJ2-2	TRBV18	.	TRBD1	TGTGCCAGCTCACCGGACAGGGTTGCCACCGGGGAGCTGTTTTTT	CASSPDRVATGELFF
TRBJ2-5	TRBV10-3	.	.	TGTGCCATCGCATTTGGGGCACAAGAGACCCAGTACTTC	CAIAFGAQETQYF
TRBJ1-1	TRBV25-1	.	TRBD1	TGTGCCAGCAGTGCACAGGGGGTCTTCGAAGCTTTCTTT	CASSAQGVFEAFF
TRBJ2-2	TRBV29-1	.	.	TGCAGCTTTAGTCGGGCCGGGGAGCTGTTTTTT	CSFSRAGELFF
TRBJ1-1	TRBV7-2	.	TRBD1	TGTGCCAGCAGCCCGCGACAGGGGGCTAACACTGAAGCTTTCTTT	CASSPRQGANTEAFF
TRBJ2-7	TRBV25-1	.	.	TGTGCCAGCAGTGAATATTTTGATTCGGGAGAAGCCTACGAGCAGTACTTC	CASSEYFDSGEAYEQYF